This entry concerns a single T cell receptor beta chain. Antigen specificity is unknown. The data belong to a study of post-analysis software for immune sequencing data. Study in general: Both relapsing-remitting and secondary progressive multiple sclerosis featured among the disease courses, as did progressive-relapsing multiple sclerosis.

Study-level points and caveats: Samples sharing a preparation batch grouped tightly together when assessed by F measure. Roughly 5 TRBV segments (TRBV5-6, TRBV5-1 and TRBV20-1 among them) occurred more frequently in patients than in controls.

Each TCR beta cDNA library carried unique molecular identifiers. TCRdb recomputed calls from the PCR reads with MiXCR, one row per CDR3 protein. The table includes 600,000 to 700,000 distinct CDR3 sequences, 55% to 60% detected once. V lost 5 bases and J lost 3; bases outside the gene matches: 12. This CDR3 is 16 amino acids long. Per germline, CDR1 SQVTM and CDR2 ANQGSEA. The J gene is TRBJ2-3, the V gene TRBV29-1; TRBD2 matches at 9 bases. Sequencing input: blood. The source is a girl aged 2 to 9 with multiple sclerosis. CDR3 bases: TGCAGCGTTCGCTGTCCTCTAGCGGGACGGACAGATACGCAGTATTTT. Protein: CSVRCPLAGRTDTQYF.